A single sample is the source of the 21 T cell receptor beta chains below, sequenced in a study of cytomegalovirus exposure and HLA in healthy donors. Use of 60 Vbeta and 13 Jbeta primers characterized the PCR. This table comes from immunoSEQ multiplex PCR, and its TCRdb copy is limited to in-frame clones, with some not included. Among about 200,000 clones listed, about 80% were seen once. Sequencing was done on a sample of PBMCs. The receptors originated from a man between 35 and 55 years old in good health and CMV-seronegative.

The chain combines TRBV10-3 with TRBJ1-6; 10 nucleotides agree with TRBD1. This CDR3 contains 15 residues. Germline V lookup: CDR1 ENHRY, CDR2 SYGVKD. J gave up 6 bases and V 3 bases, and 2 bases lay outside the gene matches. The CDR3 DNA reads TGTGCCATCAGTGATGGGACAGGGGTTAATTCACCCCTCCACTTT. It translates to CAISDGTGVNSPLHF.

This chain joins TRBV4-1 and TRBJ2-3, with 11 nucleotides matching TRBD2. Germline CDR1 reads MGHRA; CDR2 reads YSYEKL. After removal of 4 bases from V and 5 bases from J, the junction contained 8 bases not matched to a gene. This CDR3 comprises 16 residues. The CDR3 sequence: CASSPFSGGAIDTQYF. The CDR3 nucleotides read TGCGCCAGCAGCCCCTTTAGCGGGGGGGCTATAGATACGCAGTATTTT.

In its sample, this clone was seen once. V usage is TRBV19 and J usage is TRBJ1-1; possible D gene TRBD1, 6 bases. This CDR3 is 13 amino acids long. The germline V gene has CDR1 LNHDA and CDR2 SQIVND (reference sequence). Trimming took off 7 bases at V and 8 bases at J, with 17 bases between the two ends. The CDR3: CASTPAGTFEAFF. DNA for the CDR3: TGTGCCAGTACCCCTGCCGGGACATTCGAAGCTTTCTTT.

The chain carries TRBV6-4 and TRBJ2-7, with 11 bases identical to TRBD2. This CDR3 region has 20 residues. Germline CDR1 is MRHNA and CDR2 is SNTAGT. The trim removed 0 bases at V and 2 bases at J, leaving 15 bases unmatched. The CDR3 bases are TGTGCCAGCAGTGACTCGAGACTAGCGGGGACCTTGCCCTGGACCTACGAGCAGTACTTC. Translating it yields CASSDSRLAGTLPWTYEQYF.

This rearrangement joins TRBV27 to TRBJ1-2; D is possibly TRBD1 (5 bases). V was cut by 2 bases and J by 7 bases, with 14 bases left in between. This CDR3 has 14 residues. Germline CDR1 MNHEY, CDR2 SMNVEV (reference sequence). The CDR3, as DNA: TGTGCCAGCAGTTTAGGGGGGGGATACGGTGGCTACACCTTC. Protein product: CASSLGGGYGGYTF.

With respect to this clone: The same CDR3 also results from other DNA sequences found in this sample. The V gene is TRBV9, the J gene TRBJ2-5; possibly TRBD1 for D (6 bases). Trimming stripped 0 bases from V and 4 bases from J, with 10 bases between. Germline CDR1 and CDR2: SGDLS and YYNGEE. The CDR3 covers 14 residues. CDR3 bases: TGTGCCAGCAGCGTAGGGCAGGGGCGAGAGACCCAGTACTTC. This translates into CASSVGQGRETQYF.

This clone has just a few counts. The chain combines TRBV6-1 with TRBJ1-1, with no clear D. CDR1 and CDR2 from the germline V gene are MNHNS and SASEGT. The CDR3 contains 12 residues. V lost 4 bases and J 6 bases, leaving 9 bases between the germline ends. CDR3 in amino acids: CASSAQSPEAFF. The CDR3 region has the DNA TGTGCCAGCAGTGCACAGTCCCCTGAAGCTTTCTTT.

The chain carries TRBV15 and TRBJ1-5; D remains unclear. CDR3 length: 17 residues. Germline CDR1 reads LNHNV; CDR2 reads YYDKDF (reference sequence). Trimming pared 4 bases from V and 2 bases from J, leaving 18 bases between. The CDR3 reads CATSNLGPLDGNQPQHF. The CDR3 DNA follows: TGTGCCACCAGCAACCTAGGCCCGCTGGATGGCAATCAGCCCCAGCATTTT.

The gene calls are TRBV7-9 and TRBJ1-2; TRBD1 matches 10 bases. Germline V lookup: CDR1 SEHNR, CDR2 FQNEAQ (reference sequence). J was trimmed by 6 bases and V by 3 bases; bases with no gene match: 1. The CDR3 runs 13 residues. This CDR3 is CASSLGTGDGYTF. The CDR3 DNA sequence: TGTGCCAGCAGCTTGGGGACAGGGGATGGCTACACCTTC.

The chain employs TRBV19 and TRBJ1-2; maybe TRBD1 (6 bases). The CDR3 is made up of 15 amino acids. Trimming left V 8 bases short and J 1 base short, with 17 bases between. The germline gives CDR1 LNHDA, CDR2 SQIVND (reference sequence). The CDR3 protein is CASERSWTDNYGYTF. The CDR3 bases are TGTGCCAGTGAGCGTAGTTGGACAGATAACTATGGCTACACCTTC.

V gene TRBV7-9 combines with J gene TRBJ2-1; 14 bases map to TRBD2. V gave up 5 bases and J gave up 0 bases; unmatched junction bases: 3. Germline V CDR1 and CDR2: SEHNR, FQNEAQ (reference sequence). CDR3 size: 17 residues. CDR3 DNA: TGTGCCAGCAGCATTGGGACTAGCGGGAGCTCCTACAATGAGCAGTTCTTC. Amino acids: CASSIGTSGSSYNEQFF.

This clone was seen once. The CDR3 coding sequence is TGTGCCAGCAGCTTGAGCGAACAGCCCCAGCATTTT. Encoded protein: CASSLSEQPQHF. The chain employs TRBV7-9 and TRBJ1-5; D ambiguous. V was clipped by 3 bases and J by 7 bases, with 7 bases between them. This CDR3 spans 12 amino acids. In germline, CDR1 is SEHNR, CDR2 FQNEAQ (reference sequence).

V is TRBV7-9 and J is TRBJ2-6, with 11 bases fitting TRBD1. CDR1 and CDR2 (germline): SEHNR, FQNEAQ (reference sequence). CDR3 length equals 19 residues. Trimming at V came to 8 bases and at J to 1 base, leaving 13 bases not matched to a gene. CDR3 in amino acids: CASCTLGTGGLSGANVLTF. CDR3 DNA sequence: TGTGCCAGCTGCACTCTCGGGACAGGGGGACTATCTGGGGCCAACGTCCTGACTTTC.

V and J are TRBV5-4 and TRBJ2-7; 10 nucleotides match TRBD2. The V segment lost 4 bases and the J segment 1 base; nucleotides outside the gene matches: 11. CDR3 length: 17 amino acids. CDR1 and CDR2 from the germline V gene are SGHNT and YYREEE (reference sequence). CDR3 nucleotide sequence: TGTGCCAGCAGCCTCCGGAGAGGAGCGGGAGGGTCCTACGAGCAGTACTTC. Translated, it gives CASSLRRGAGGSYEQYF.

The V and J genes are TRBV10-3 and TRBJ2-7; D is unresolved. The V gene's germline CDR1 is ENHRY and CDR2 SYGVKD. The CDR3 is 13 amino acids. Trimming removed 0 bases at V and 6 bases at J, with 9 bases between. The CDR3 region is CAISESYWSEQYF. As DNA, the CDR3 is TGTGCCATCAGTGAGTCGTACTGGAGCGAGCAGTACTTC.

Note on this clone: The same CDR3 can be traced to other DNA sequences in this sample. This chain links TRBV5-1 with TRBJ2-6; no reliable D call. The V end lost 5 bases, the J end lost 4 bases, and 7 bases lay between the germline ends. The CDR3 is made up of 13 amino acids. Per the germline V gene, CDR1 is SGHRS and CDR2 is YFSETQ. The CDR3 spells CASRSSGANVLTF. CDR3 in DNA: TGCGCCAGCAGGAGCTCCGGGGCCAACGTCCTGACTTTC.

This clone was seen a single time. The rearrangement uses TRBV2 and TRBJ1-3; D ambiguous. The V gene's germline CDR1 is SNHLY and CDR2 FYNNEI. This CDR3 comprises 12 residues. V shed 7 bases and J shed 3 bases, with 7 bases lying between them. CDR3 coding DNA: TGTGCCAGCAATTTCCTTGGAAACACCATATATTTT. This gives the protein CASNFLGNTIYF.

This chain connects TRBV5-1 to TRBJ2-1, with D possibly TRBD1 on 5 matching bases. V lost 2 bases to trimming and J lost 2 bases, with 11 bases between them. Germline V gene data show CDR1 as SGHRS and CDR2 as YFSETQ. There are 15 residues in the CDR3. This CDR3 reads CASSFQDTPYNEQFF. CDR3 coding DNA: TGCGCCAGCAGCTTCCAGGACACCCCCTACAATGAGCAGTTCTTC.

As to this clone: A junction boundary mismatches the germline segment, possibly from a read error. The sample carries other DNA sequences with the same CDR3. The CDR3 nucleotides read TGTGCCAGCAGCTTTGCGCTAGCGGGGGCCAACGAACAGTACTTC. It is translated as CASSFALAGANEQYF. The chain combines TRBV4-2 with TRBJ2-7, with 10 bases lining up with TRBD2. Germline CDR1 and CDR2: LGHNA and YNFKEQ. The CDR3 has 15 amino acids.

Notes on this clone: Other DNA sequences of this sample code for an identical CDR3. This chain links TRBV27 with TRBJ2-3, with D unresolved. Trimming pared 5 bases from V and 0 bases from J, leaving 9 bases between. The germline CDR1 and CDR2 sequences are MNHEY and SMNVEV (reference sequence). The CDR3 has 14 residues. As DNA, the CDR3 is TGTGCCAGCAGTCCAGGATTGAGCACAGATACGCAGTATTTT. Its protein product is CASSPGLSTDTQYF.

The chain couples TRBV5-1 to TRBJ2-3; 7 bases fit TRBD2. Germline V gene data show CDR1 as SGHRS and CDR2 as YFSETQ. V was pared by 2 bases and J by 2 bases, with 2 bases of the junction left unmatched. CDR3 size: 14 residues. The CDR3 reads CASSLAGYTDTQYF. CDR3 sequence (DNA): TGCGCCAGCAGCTTAGCGGGGTACACAGATACGCAGTATTTT. Variable domain in full (rest from reference TRBV5-1 and TRBJ2-3): KAGVTQTPRYLIKTRGQQVTLSCSPISGHRSVSWYQQTPGQGLQFLFEYFSETQRNKGNFPGRFSGRQFSNSRSEMNVSTLELGDSALYLCASSLAGYTDTQYFGPGTRLTVL.